A single T cell receptor beta chain is shown here with its context. The antigen it binds to is not known. The sample holds no much larger clone one base away, and base qualities are not on file. Library generation was performed with 5' RACE. The listed sequencing device is Illumina HiSeq 2500. A second about 7 to 12 cycle PCR used a sample-barcoded 5' primer and a J-beta primer mix. A unique molecular identifier was introduced onto each TCR beta cDNA molecule by a template-switch 5' adaptor carrying 12 random nucleotides. Each sample yielded at least 3 million CDR3-containing paired-end reads. All of the RNA was converted into first-strand cDNA using the Mint cDNA synthesis kit, with a TRBC-specific oligonucleotide serving as the primer. Following uracil-DNA glycosylase treatment, a first 18-cycle PCR with universal primers M1SS and BC2_uni_R was performed on all cDNA. From the authors' description of their analysis: For normalization, 1 million high-quality reads, each with a distinct molecular identifier, were randomly selected from each sample. Reads with shared molecular identifiers were discarded instead of being binned into consensus sequences. MiTCR, run with a Q25 quality threshold and the strictest error-elimination algorithm, handled CDR3 identification, clonotype clustering and error correction. Lower-bound total TCR beta diversity was estimated with a nonparametric unseen species model using Euler transformation. The public reads were run again by TCRdb, first through fastp at Q25 and then through MiXCR, and only productive beta chains were kept. Each entry merges the rows of one CDR3 protein and shows their most common DNA and genes. It is TCRdb's table, rather than the study itself, that gives the V and J calls and clone size. The sample contains just under 550,000 distinct CDR3 sequences, more than 20% of them found a single time. In total, the top ten clones hold 7.5% to 9% of the sample.

The roughly 42 donors, aged roughly 6 to 95 years, were systemically healthy Caucasian individuals from Russia. Each donor gave approximately 10 milliliters of peripheral blood, collected into EDTA-treated Vacutainer tubes. PBMCs were isolated by Ficoll-Paque density-gradient centrifugation, with at least 6 million obtained per sample. Trizol reagent was used to extract total RNA from PBMCs, with at least 5.5 micrograms per sample. For every donor, flow cytometry on a PBMC aliquot measured the percentage of naive CD45RAhigh/CD27high T cells. The CDR3 runs 14 amino acids, cysteine and phenylalanine included. Solely the CDR3 DNA is kept, with 42 bases framed from the first base. V gives up 1 base and J gives up 6 bases, and the segment between their germline ends measures 12 bases. CDR1 and CDR2, per the germline V gene (reference sequence), are SGHKS and YYEKEE. The data were taken from a study of blood T cells in healthy people across ages (dated by TCRdb to the mid-2010s). Regarding the research as a whole: In model experiments, template switching captured about one uniquely barcoded TCR beta cDNA molecule for every two T cells. Using the same blood draw, the study looked at two additional independent replicas of 1 million unique cDNA reads for two donors, one aged 18 to 30 and the other aged 80 or older. The study measured age-related changes in TCR beta repertoire diversity using deep sequencing normalized with unique cDNA molecular identifiers. Donors were grouped into four age groups: young (average roughly 16 years), middle-aged (approximately 41), aged (roughly 67) and long-lived (around 82). Points the paper makes about the study in general: Because donor CMV infection status was unknown, age-related changes in expanded clonotypes were potentially confounded. Bulk unsorted PBMC profiling prevented conclusive comparison of naive and antigen-experienced compartments. As age increased, observed TCR beta diversity per million T cells dropped in a roughly linear way, and a significant reduction was already evident by age 40. A strong correlation was found between observed TCR beta diversity and the percentage of naive T cells measured by flow cytometry. Total diversity estimates from one million sequenced T cells were considered lower bounds and underestimates. Compared with the aged group, more naive CD4+ T cells, fewer expanded clones and increased TCR diversity were shown by the long-lived group, suggesting age selection.

These data were also filed under a second study, of T cells of mothers and their children. The second study also describes: The donors were nine systemically healthy Caucasian individuals, made up of three mothers and their six children. cDNA synthesis used all of the extracted RNA, with roughly 1.5 ug of RNA in each 15 ul reaction. In the second PCR, the M1S primer added sample barcodes and 2-4 random nucleotides. Over 8 million TCR beta CDR3 reads came from each mother, compared with some 3 million reads from each child. TCR recombination output is similarly shaped by thymic selection in related and unrelated pairs, with a minor effect exerted by inherited differences. Normalized repertoire overlap was always slightly but never significantly higher in related than unrelated mother-child pairs. Persistent microchimeric T cell clones were not detected, at a sensitivity of roughly 100 clones per million clonotypes. The study used deep NGS to compare TCR beta repertoires of mothers and children, seeking features distinguishing related mother-child pairs from unrelated individuals. Mothers averaged about 40 +/- 4 years of age and children averaged around 10 +/- 4 years. Libraries were sequenced on Illumina HiSeq 2000 with 100+100 nt paired-end reads after adapter ligation with NEBNext reagents. To prevent cross-contamination, the mother and child libraries were prepared one month apart and sequenced in separate runs. For each donor, somewhere between roughly 500,000 and 2,100,000 distinct TCR beta clonotypes were identified. Naive TCR beta clonotypes were estimated from low-frequency clonotypes matched to each donor's FACS-determined naive share, without sorting.

The receptor's source is a boy younger than 18 in good health. The chain joins TRBV5-5 to TRBJ2-3, with the D gene uncertain. The source material was blood. The CDR3: CASSLSPASDTQYF. The sequenced DNA: TGTGCCAGCAGCTTGTCTCCAGCTTCCGATACGCAGTATTTT.